A single sample is the source of the 15 T cell receptor beta chains below, sequenced in a study of PD-L1 blockade in urothelial cancer. Documented time point: pretreatment peripheral blood. Sequencing used immunoSEQ multiplex PCR; TCRdb keeps in-frame clones, though not all of them. Among about 80,000 clones listed, just under 85% were seen once. This sample comprised PBMCs, obtained around atezolizumab (anti-PD-L1) treatment. These receptor sequences come from a man aged 35 to 55 with urothelial cancer.

The chain uses TRBV7-9 and TRBJ2-1; the match to TRBD1 covers 7 bases. The V gene end was trimmed by 4 bases and the J gene end by 5 bases; junction bases not matched to a gene: 8. Germline V lookup: CDR1 SEHNR, CDR2 FQNEAQ (reference sequence). CDR3 length: 15 amino acids. This CDR3 reads CASSYSLGTDNEQFF. In nucleotides, the CDR3 is TGTGCCAGCAGCTATAGCCTCGGGACAGACAATGAGCAGTTCTTC. The whole variable domain, remainder taken from reference TRBV7-9 and TRBJ2-1, is DTGVSQNPRHKITKRGQNVTFRCDPISEHNRLYWYRQTLGQGPEFLTYFQNEAQLEKSRLLSDRFSAERPKGSFSTLEIQRTEQGDSAMYLCASSYSLGTDNEQFFGPGTRLTVL.

The chain joins TRBV27 to TRBJ1-1, with TRBD1 matching over 10 bases. CDR3 size: 15 residues. J was trimmed by 7 bases and V by 5 bases; bases with no gene match: 10. The germline CDR1 and CDR2 sequences are MNHEY and SMNVEV (reference sequence). Written as DNA, the CDR3 is TGTGCCAGCAGTGTTACAAGACAGGGGGCTAATGAAGCTTTCTTT. Protein: CASSVTRQGANEAFF.

This sequence joins TRBV28 and TRBJ2-2; 7 bases agree with TRBD2. Germline CDR1 MDHEN, CDR2 SYDVKM. The V gene end was trimmed by 5 bases and the J gene end by 0 bases; junction bases not matched to a gene: 0. This CDR3 comprises 14 residues. The CDR3 loop reads CASSGLANTGELFF. The CDR3 region has the DNA TGTGCCAGCAGTGGACTAGCGAACACCGGGGAGCTGTTTTTT.

The CDR3 protein is CASSFNRAGELFF. The CDR3 region has the DNA TGTGCCAGCAGCTTTAACAGGGCCGGGGAGCTGTTTTTT. The chain couples TRBV13 to TRBJ2-2; perhaps TRBD1 as D (6 bases). The CDR3 is 13 residues long. V gave up 3 bases and J gave up 6 bases, with 8 bases separating them. Looked up from germline, CDR1 is PRHDT and CDR2 is FYEKMQ (reference sequence).

This chain uses TRBV27 with TRBJ1-5; 8 positions agree with TRBD1. From germline, CDR1 is MNHEY and CDR2 SMNVEV (reference sequence). There are 17 residues in the CDR3. With 7 bases clipped from V and 4 bases from J, the junction kept 15 bases outside the gene matches. CDR3 region: CASTLRGDRGRNQPQHF. As DNA, the CDR3 is TGTGCCAGCACCCTAAGGGGTGACAGGGGACGAAATCAGCCCCAGCATTTT.

The gene calls are TRBV15 and TRBJ1-4; 7 nucleotides agree with TRBD1. CDR1 LNHNV and CDR2 YYDKDF come from the germline V gene (reference sequence). Unmatched junction bases numbered 8, after V lost 2 bases and J lost 5 bases. CDR3 length equals 16 residues. The DNA of the CDR3 is TGTGCCACCAGCAGACCCCCGGGACAGACAAATGAAAAACTGTTTTTT. This gives the protein CATSRPPGQTNEKLFF. Based on the CDR3 plus reference TRBV15 and TRBJ1-4, the full variable domain is DAMVIQNPRYQVTQFGKPVTLSCSQTLNHNVMYWYQQKSSQAPKLLFHYYDKDFNNEADTPDNFQSRRPNTSFCFLDIRSPGLGDTAMYLCATSRPPGQTNEKLFFGSGTQLSVL.

V is TRBV28 and J is TRBJ1-5, with D uncertain. V was shortened by 6 bases and J by 7 bases, with 13 bases between the two germline ends. This CDR3 spans 13 amino acids. From germline, CDR1 is MDHEN and CDR2 SYDVKM. The CDR3 here is CASSGPGRQPQHF. The CDR3 coding sequence is TGTGCCAGCAGCGGCCCTGGGCGACAGCCCCAGCATTTT.

The V call is TRBV9, the J call TRBJ1-1; tentative D call: TRBD1 (6 bases). The V end was cut by 0 bases, the J end by 4 bases, with 16 bases between. This CDR3 region has 16 residues. Germline CDR1 and CDR2: SGDLS and YYNGEE. CDR3 nucleotides: TGTGCCAGCAGCGTAGTTAAAAAGGGGGTCCCCACTGAAGCTTTCTTT. It yields the protein CASSVVKKGVPTEAFF.

The rearrangement joins TRBV10-3 to TRBJ1-2, with TRBD1 matching 7 bases. After removal of 2 bases from V and 6 bases from J, the junction contained 3 bases not matched to a gene. Germline CDR1 reads ENHRY; CDR2 reads SYGVKD. This CDR3 has 13 residues. The CDR3 region has the DNA TGTGCCATCAGTGAGACAGACAGGGATGGCTACACCTTC. It codes for CAISETDRDGYTF.

The chain joins TRBV28 to TRBJ2-7; tentative D call: TRBD1 (6 bases). V lost 5 bases and J 4 bases, leaving 15 bases between the germline ends. CDR3 length equals 14 residues. CDR1 is MDHEN and CDR2 is SYDVKM in the germline V gene. The CDR3 sequence is CASSDTGTLYEQYF. CDR3 sequence (DNA): TGTGCCAGCAGTGATACAGGGACGTTGTACGAGCAGTACTTC. Using reference TRBV28 and TRBJ2-7 for the parts outside the CDR3, the full variable domain is DVKVTQSSRYLVKRTGEKVFLECVQDMDHENMFWYRQDPGLGLRLIYFSYDVKMKEKGDIPEGYSVSREKKERFSLILESASTNQTSMYLCASSDTGTLYEQYFGPGTRLTVT.

V usage is TRBV10-3 and J usage is TRBJ1-1; D not resolved. This CDR3 region has 13 residues. Trimming removed 10 bases from V and 1 base from J, with 13 bases in between. CDR1 is ENHRY, CDR2 SYGVKD, per germline. The CDR3 is CATLAVTNTEAFF. The CDR3, as DNA: TGTGCCACCCTGGCGGTAACGAACACTGAAGCTTTCTTT.

This chain joins TRBV5-4 and TRBJ2-5, with TRBD2 matching over 14 bases. With V trimmed by 0 bases and J by 5 bases, 9 bases remained unmatched. The CDR3 has 18 residues. Germline V lookup: CDR1 SGHNT, CDR2 YYREEE (reference sequence). CDR3 loop: CASSLGLAGGPGMETQYF. CDR3 nucleotide sequence: TGTGCCAGCAGCTTGGGACTAGCGGGAGGGCCCGGTATGGAGACCCAGTACTTC.

The rearrangement uses TRBV19 and TRBJ2-7; perhaps TRBD2 as D (6 bases). The length of the CDR3 is 14 residues. Germline V gives CDR1 LNHDA, CDR2 SQIVND (reference sequence). Trimming stripped 2 bases from V and 6 bases from J, with 14 bases between. CDR3 loop: CASSIPGLLSEQYF. CDR3 nucleotides: TGTGCCAGTAGTATACCGGGACTCCTCTCCGAGCAGTACTTC. Full variable domain (outside the CDR3, taken from reference TRBV19 and TRBJ2-7): DGGITQSPKYLFRKEGQNVTLSCEQNLNHDAMYWYRQDPGQGLRLIYYSQIVNDFQKGDIAEGYSVSREKKESFPLTVTSAQKNPTAFYLCASSIPGLLSEQYFGPGTRLTVT.

In its sample, this clone was seen once. V and J are TRBV28 and TRBJ2-7; D might be TRBD1 (5 bases). V lost 5 bases, J lost 0 bases, and 17 bases lay in between. Germline V gene lookup returns CDR1 MDHEN and CDR2 SYDVKM. CDR3 length: 16 residues. The CDR3 loop reads CASSPPTGPYSYEQYF. In DNA, the CDR3 is TGTGCCAGCAGTCCACCTACAGGCCCCTACTCCTACGAGCAGTACTTC.

The chain links TRBV19 to TRBJ2-1; D is perhaps TRBD1 (5 bases). Germline CDR1 reads LNHDA; CDR2 reads SQIVND (reference sequence). Trimming left V 3 bases short and J 2 bases short, with 11 bases between. The CDR3 covers 15 residues. The CDR3 protein is CASSMGQGTYNEQFF. The CDR3 DNA sequence: TGTGCCAGTAGTATGGGCCAGGGCACCTACAATGAGCAGTTCTTC.